The present T cell receptor (beta chain) was sequenced within a study of cytomegalovirus exposure and HLA in healthy donors. The wider study: Approximately 170 million T cells yielded around 120 million unique TCR beta sequences in earlier analysis.

V lost 0 bases to trimming and J lost 0 bases, with 7 bases between them. The germline V gene has CDR1 SGDLS and CDR2 YYNGEE. The length of the CDR3 is 15 residues. The PCR made use of 60 Vbeta and 13 Jbeta primers. Sequencing was performed with immunoSEQ multiplex PCR; in TCRdb, only in-frame clones are kept and a portion is missing. This sample has 130,000 to 150,000 clones, with almost 80% found just once. When sampled, the donors appeared nominally healthy, though they likely had unrecorded immune exposures. This clonotype was obtained from a woman between 35 and 50 years old in good health and CMV-seropositive. The V and J genes are TRBV9 and TRBJ2-1; D gene ambiguous. Sequencing was done on a sample of PBMCs. The CDR3 sequence is CASSVDSLSYNEQFF. CDR3 nucleotides: TGTGCCAGCAGCGTAGACAGTCTCTCCTACAATGAGCAGTTCTTC. Full variable domain (outside the CDR3, taken from reference TRBV9 and TRBJ2-1): DSGVTQTPKHLITATGQRVTLRCSPRSGDLSVYWYQQSLDQGLQFLIQYYNGEERAKGNILERFSAQQFPDLHSELNLSSLELGDSALYFCASSVDSLSYNEQFFGPGTRLTVL.